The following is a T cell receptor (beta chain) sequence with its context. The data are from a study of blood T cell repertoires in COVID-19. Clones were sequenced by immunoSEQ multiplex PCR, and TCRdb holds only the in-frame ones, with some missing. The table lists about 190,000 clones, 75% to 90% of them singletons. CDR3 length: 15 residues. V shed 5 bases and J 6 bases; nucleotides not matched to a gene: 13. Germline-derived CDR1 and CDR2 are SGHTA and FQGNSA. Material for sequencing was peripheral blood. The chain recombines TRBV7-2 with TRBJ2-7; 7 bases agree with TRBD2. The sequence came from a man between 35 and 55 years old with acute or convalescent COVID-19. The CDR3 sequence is CASSQWGGNQGEQYF. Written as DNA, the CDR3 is TGTGCCAGCAGCCAGTGGGGGGGGAACCAAGGCGAGCAGTACTTC.